This T cell receptor (beta chain) is drawn from a study of graft-versus-host responses after intestinal transplantation. At the level of the study: Once they had received anti-thymocyte globulin induction, all recipients took tacrolimus and steroids for approximately 3 years.

Assay used: immunoSEQ multiplex PCR; TCRdb lists only in-frame clones, some missing. Counted here are under 25,000 clones, about 89% occurring once; the ten biggest clones make up approximately 9%. The CDR3 loop spans 14 amino acids. V was pared by 3 bases and J by 6 bases, with 12 bases between. CDR1 is SGHTA and CDR2 is FQGNSA in the germline V gene. This rearrangement joins TRBV7-2 to TRBJ1-5; perhaps TRBD1 as D (5 bases). The sequence was obtained from a human patient who received an intestinal transplant, so some T cells may come from the graft donor. Sequencing used PBMCs, obtained about 240 days after intestinal transplant. CDR3 protein: CASSFMGLAQPQHF. The CDR3 bases are TGTGCCAGCAGCTTTATGGGGCTAGCTCAGCCCCAGCATTTT. Full variable domain (remainder filled in from reference TRBV7-2 and TRBJ1-5): GAGVSQSPSNKVTEKGKDVELRCDPISGHTALYWYRQSLGQGLEFLIYFQGNSAPDKSGLPSDRFSAERTGGSVSTLTIQRTQQEDSAVYLCASSFMGLAQPQHFGDGTRLSIL.